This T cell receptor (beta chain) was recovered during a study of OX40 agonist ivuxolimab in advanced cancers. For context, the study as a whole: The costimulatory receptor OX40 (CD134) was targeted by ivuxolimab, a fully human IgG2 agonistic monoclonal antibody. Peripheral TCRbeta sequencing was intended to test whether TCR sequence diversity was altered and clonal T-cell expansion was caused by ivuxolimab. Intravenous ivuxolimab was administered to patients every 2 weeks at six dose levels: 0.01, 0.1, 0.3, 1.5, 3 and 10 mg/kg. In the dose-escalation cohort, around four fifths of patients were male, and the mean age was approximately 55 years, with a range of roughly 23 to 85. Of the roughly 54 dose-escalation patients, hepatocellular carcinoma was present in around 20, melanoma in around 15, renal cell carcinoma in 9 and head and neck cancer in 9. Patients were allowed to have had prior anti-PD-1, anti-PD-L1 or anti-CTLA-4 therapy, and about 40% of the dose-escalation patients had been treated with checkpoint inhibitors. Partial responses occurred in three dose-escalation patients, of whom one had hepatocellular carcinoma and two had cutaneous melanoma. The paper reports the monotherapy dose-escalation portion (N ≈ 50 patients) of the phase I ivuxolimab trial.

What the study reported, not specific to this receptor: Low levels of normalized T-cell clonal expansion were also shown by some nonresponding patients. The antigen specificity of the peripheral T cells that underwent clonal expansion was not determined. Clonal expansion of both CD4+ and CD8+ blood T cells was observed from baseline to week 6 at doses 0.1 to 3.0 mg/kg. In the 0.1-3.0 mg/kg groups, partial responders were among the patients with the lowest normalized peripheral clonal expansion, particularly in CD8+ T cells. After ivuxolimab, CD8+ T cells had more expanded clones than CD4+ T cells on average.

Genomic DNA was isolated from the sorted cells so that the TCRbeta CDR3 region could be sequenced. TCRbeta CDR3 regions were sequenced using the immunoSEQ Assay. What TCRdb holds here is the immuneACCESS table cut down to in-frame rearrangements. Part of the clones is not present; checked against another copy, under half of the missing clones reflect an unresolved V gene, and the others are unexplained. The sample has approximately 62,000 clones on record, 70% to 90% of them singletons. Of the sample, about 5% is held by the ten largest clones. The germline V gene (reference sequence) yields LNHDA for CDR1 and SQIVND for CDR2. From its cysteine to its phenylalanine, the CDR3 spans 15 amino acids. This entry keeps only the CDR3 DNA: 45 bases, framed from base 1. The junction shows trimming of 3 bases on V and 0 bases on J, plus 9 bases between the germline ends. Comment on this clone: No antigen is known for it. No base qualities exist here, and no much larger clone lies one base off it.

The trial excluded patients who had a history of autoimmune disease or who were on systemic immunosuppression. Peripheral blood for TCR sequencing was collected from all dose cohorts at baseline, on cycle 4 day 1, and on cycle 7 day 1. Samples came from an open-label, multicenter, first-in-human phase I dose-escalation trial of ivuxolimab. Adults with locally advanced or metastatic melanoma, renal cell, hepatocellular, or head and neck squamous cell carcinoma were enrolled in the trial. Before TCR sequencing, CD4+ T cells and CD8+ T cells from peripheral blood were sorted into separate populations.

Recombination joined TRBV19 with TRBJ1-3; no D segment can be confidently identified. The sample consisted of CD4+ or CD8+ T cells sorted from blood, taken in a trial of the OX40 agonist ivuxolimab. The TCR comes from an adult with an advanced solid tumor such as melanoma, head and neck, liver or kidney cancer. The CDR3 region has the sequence CASSIGGVSGNTIYF. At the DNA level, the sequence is TGTGCCAGTAGTATTGGAGGAGTCTCTGGAAACACCATATATTTT. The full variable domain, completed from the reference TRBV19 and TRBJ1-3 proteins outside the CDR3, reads DGGITQSPKYLFRKEGQNVTLSCEQNLNHDAMYWYRQDPGQGLRLIYYSQIVNDFQKGDIAEGYSVSREKKESFPLTVTSAQKNPTAFYLCASSIGGVSGNTIYFGEGSWLTVV.